This T cell receptor beta chain was captured in a study of beta chain features in type 1 diabetes. Study details: No patient-donor differences in age, gender, total cells or subset yield.

This CDR3 is 11 amino acids long. V was cut by 3 bases and J by 5 bases, with 7 bases left in between. Germline V gene lookup returns CDR1 GTSNPN and CDR2 SVGIG (reference sequence). Of the isolated RNA, all was reverse transcribed, and so the sequenced material was expressed TCRB transcripts. Roughly 3.6 million reads was the average for naive, central memory and regulatory T cell samples. Generated by immunoSEQ multiplex PCR, the TCRdb table keeps only in-frame clones and is missing some. The top ten hold roughly 0.015% of the sample, which has fewer than 450,000 clones, about 14% seen once. Study conclusions and caveats: Across all four CD4+ subsets, people with type 1 diabetes showed modestly shorter TCRB CDR3s. Since sequencing was performed on cDNA, cells with high TCR expression could be over-represented.

In this sample, this clone turned up a few times. What it recognizes is unknown. The sample taken for sequencing was naive CD4+ T cells from blood. J is TRBJ2-5 and V is TRBV30; D is unclear. The TCR comes from a woman between 18 and 29 years old with type 1 diabetes. The CDR3 protein is CAWRNAETQYF. The CDR3 bases are TGTGCCTGGAGGAACGCGGAGACCCAGTACTTC.